This T cell receptor (beta chain) is drawn from a study of TIL therapy for anti-PD-1-resistant metastatic lung cancer. About the research overall: Patients then received nivolumab; progressors got lymphodepletion, TIL and IL-2. Median tumor mutation burden was roughly 1.5 mutations per megabase.

Study-level results: The cohort had more treatment-naive, never-smoker and oncogene-addicted patients than typical.

Remarks on this clone: Its matching antigen is unknown.

The CDR3 is 14 residues long. Trimming cost V 3 bases and J 3 bases; bases outside gene matches: 2. The germline V gene encodes CDR1 SNHLY and CDR2 FYNNEI. The libraries were made with immunoSEQ v3. Here immunoSEQ multiplex PCR was the method, and the copy in TCRdb shows in-frame clones only, minus some. The table shows tens of thousands of clones, with 74% occurring only once. Time point of the sample: pre-treatment sample, taken before nivolumab and TIL therapy. The chain joins TRBV2 to TRBJ2-7, with 10 bases fitting TRBD2. The sequence was obtained from a woman between 30 and 80 years old with non-small cell lung cancer. The sequencing here drew on blood, taken at baseline. CDR3 bases: TGTGCCAGCAGTGATCCTAGCGGGAGCTACGAGCAGTACTTC. Protein product: CASSDPSGSYEQYF.